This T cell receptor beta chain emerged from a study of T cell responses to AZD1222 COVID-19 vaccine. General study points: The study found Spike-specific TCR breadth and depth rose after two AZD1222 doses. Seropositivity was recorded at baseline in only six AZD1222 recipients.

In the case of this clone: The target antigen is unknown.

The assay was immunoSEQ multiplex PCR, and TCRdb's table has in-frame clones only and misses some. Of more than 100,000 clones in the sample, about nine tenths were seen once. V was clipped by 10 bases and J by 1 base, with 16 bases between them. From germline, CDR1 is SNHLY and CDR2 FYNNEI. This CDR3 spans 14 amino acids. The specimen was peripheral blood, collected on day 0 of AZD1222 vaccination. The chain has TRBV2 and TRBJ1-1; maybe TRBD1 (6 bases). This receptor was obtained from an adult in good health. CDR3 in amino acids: CATATRQANTEAFF. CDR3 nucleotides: TGTGCCACCGCGACAAGACAGGCGAACACTGAAGCTTTCTTT.